This entry lists 20 T cell receptor beta chains sequenced from one sample in a study of blood T cell repertoires in COVID-19. Here immunoSEQ multiplex PCR was the method, and the copy in TCRdb shows in-frame clones only, minus some. Of about 130,000 clones listed, 65% to 90% are singletons. Sequencing input: PBMCs or T cells enriched from blood (not recorded which). These receptors came from a woman aged 50 to 65 who had recovered from COVID-19.

The J gene is TRBJ1-5, the V gene TRBV28, with 11 bases aligning to TRBD1. V lost 9 bases, J lost 0 bases, and 1 base stayed unmatched. This CDR3 comprises 14 residues. Per the germline V gene, CDR1 is MDHEN and CDR2 is SYDVKM. As DNA, the CDR3 is TGTGCCAGTGGGACAGGGGGTAGCAATCAGCCCCAGCATTTT. It encodes CASGTGGSNQPQHF.

V gene TRBV27 combines with J gene TRBJ2-7; the D gene is possibly TRBD2 (5 bases). Per the germline V gene, CDR1 is MNHEY and CDR2 is SMNVEV (reference sequence). V gave up 4 bases and J gave up 2 bases, with 15 bases separating them. This CDR3 is built from 15 residues. CDR3 protein: CASSYDSGLTYEQYF. The CDR3 coding sequence is TGTGCCAGCAGTTACGACTCCGGACTCACCTACGAGCAGTACTTC.

J is TRBJ1-2 and V is TRBV19; 7 bases line up with TRBD1. Per germline, CDR1 LNHDA and CDR2 SQIVND (reference sequence). The CDR3 consists of 14 residues. Unmatched junction bases numbered 4, after V lost 3 bases and J lost 3 bases. The CDR3 DNA is TGTGCCAGTAGTATCATCACAGGGGACTATGGCTACACCTTC. It yields the protein CASSIITGDYGYTF.

V and J are TRBV2 and TRBJ1-2, with D perhaps TRBD1 (6 bases). Looked up from germline, CDR1 is SNHLY and CDR2 is FYNNEI. The germline V and J ends were trimmed by 6 bases and 4 bases, with 12 bases remaining between them. The CDR3 loop spans 13 amino acids. Here the CDR3 reads CASRAQGIYGYTF. DNA for the CDR3: TGTGCCAGCAGGGCCCAGGGGATCTATGGCTACACCTTC.

This chain uses TRBV3-1 (or the pseudogene TRBV3-2) with TRBJ2-6, with TRBD1 as a possible D gene (6 bases). V was pared by 3 bases and J by 4 bases, with 16 bases between. CDR3 length: 17 amino acids. Germline CDR1 LGHDT, CDR2 YNNKEL (reference sequence). The CDR3 is CASSQVTGRSGANVLTF. CDR3 DNA: TGTGCCAGCAGCCAGGTCACAGGGCGGTCAGGGGCCAACGTCCTGACTTTC.

This rearrangement joins TRBV10-1 to TRBJ2-5; 13 nucleotides line up with TRBD2. Losses at the gene ends were 4 bases for V and 5 bases for J; bases not matched to a gene: 7. Per germline, CDR1 WNHNN and CDR2 SYGVQD (reference sequence). The CDR3 has 16 amino acids. Written as DNA, the CDR3 is TGCGCCAGCAGTGGGCAACTAGCGGGGGGGTGGGAGACCCAGTACTTC. Protein: CASSGQLAGGWETQYF.

V and J are TRBV30 and TRBJ1-6; D is uncertain. This CDR3 spans 12 amino acids. Germline CDR1 GTSNPN, CDR2 SVGIG (reference sequence). The V end lost 1 base, the J end lost 9 bases, and 7 bases lay between the germline ends. The CDR3 region has the DNA TGTGCCTGGAGTGGAACGGGTTCACCCCTCCACTTT. This sequence encodes CAWSGTGSPLHF. Full variable domain (missing parts from reference TRBV30 and TRBJ1-6): SQTIHQWPATLVQPVGSPLSLECTVEGTSNPNLYWYRQAAGRGLQLLFYSVGIGQISSEVPQNLSASRPQDRQFILSSKKLLLSDSGFYLCAWSGTGSPLHFGNGTRLTVT.

This clone was picked up one time. The rearrangement joins TRBV4-1 to TRBJ1-4, with D possibly being TRBD1 (6 bases). V lost 2 bases, J lost 8 bases, and 18 bases lay in between. Germline CDR1 and CDR2: MGHRA and YSYEKL. The CDR3 length is 16 residues. CDR3 in DNA: TGCGCCAGCAGCCAATTTACCAGGGGCGCCGGGGAAAAACTGTTTTTT. Protein product: CASSQFTRGAGEKLFF.

The rearrangement joins TRBV2 to TRBJ1-4; D ambiguous. Germline loops: CDR1 SNHLY, CDR2 FYNNEI. The ends were cut back, 9 bases at V and 8 bases at J, with 16 bases in the middle. There are 13 residues in the CDR3. The CDR3 nucleotides are TGTGCCAGTCACCGGGTTCGAGAAGAAAAACTGTTTTTT. Its protein is CASHRVREEKLFF.

There are a few counts of this clone. The chain joins TRBV9 to TRBJ1-5; 7 nucleotides agree with TRBD1. The V and J ends lost 3 bases and 1 base, in that order; junction bases with no gene match: 4. The length of the CDR3 is 15 residues. CDR1 is SGDLS and CDR2 is YYNGEE in the germline V gene. The CDR3: CASSAEQGSNQPQHF. CDR3 bases: TGTGCCAGCAGCGCCGAACAGGGGAGCAATCAGCCCCAGCATTTT.

The chain recombines TRBV4-1 with TRBJ2-1, with D unclear. The germline V and J ends were trimmed by 0 bases and 10 bases, with 10 bases remaining between them. The CDR3 length is 13 residues. In germline, CDR1 is MGHRA, CDR2 YSYEKL. CDR3 DNA: TGCGCCAGCAGCCAAGATCTGACTTGGGAGCAGTTCTTC. Its protein is CASSQDLTWEQFF.

V and J are TRBV29-1 and TRBJ1-1, with 7 nucleotides matching TRBD1. CDR3 size: 13 residues. Germline V gene sequence: CDR1 SQVTM, CDR2 ANQGSEA. V lost 7 bases and J lost 1; bases outside the gene matches: 6. The CDR3, as DNA: TGCAGCGCCCAACCAGGGGGGAACACTGAAGCTTTCTTT. This codes for CSAQPGGNTEAFF.

This clone has just one count. The chain joins TRBV5-1 to TRBJ2-5, with 7 bases that match TRBD1. The CDR3 loop spans 14 amino acids. The germline CDR1 and CDR2 sequences are SGHRS and YFSETQ. Trimming removed 2 bases from V and 1 base from J; junction bases left unmatched: 2. This chain's CDR3 is CASSFGTVQETQYF. The CDR3 DNA reads as TGCGCCAGCAGCTTTGGGACAGTCCAAGAGACCCAGTACTTC.

The gene calls are TRBV29-1 and TRBJ1-1, with D uncertain. This CDR3 comprises 10 residues. V lost 5 bases, J lost 8 bases, and 9 bases lay in between. Germline assignment: CDR1 SQVTM and CDR2 ANQGSEA. CDR3 loop: CSVRLLEAFF. In DNA form, the CDR3 reads TGCAGCGTTCGACTGTTAGAAGCTTTCTTT. Using reference TRBV29-1 and TRBJ1-1 for the parts outside the CDR3, the full variable domain is SAVISQKPSRDICQRGTSLTIQCQVDSQVTMMFWYRQQPGQSLTLIATANQGSEATYESGFVIDKFPISRPNLTFSTLTVSNMSPEDSSIYLCSVRLLEAFFGQGTRLTVV.

The genes are TRBV7-2 and TRBJ1-2; the match to TRBD1 covers 9 bases. V lost 5 bases and J lost 4; bases outside the gene matches: 8. This CDR3 contains 15 residues. CDR1 is SGHTA and CDR2 is FQGNSA in the germline V gene. DNA for the CDR3: TGTGCCAGCAGCACCGCGGGGACAGGGAGCTATGGCTACACCTTC. Residues: CASSTAGTGSYGYTF.

The CDR3 spells CASSKNETGAYEQYF. CDR3 coding DNA: TGTGCCAGCAGCAAGAACGAAACGGGGGCCTACGAGCAGTACTTC. The chain has TRBV21-1 and TRBJ2-7; the D call in the table, TRBD2, was not verified against the DNA. TRBV21-1 is a pseudogene locus. This CDR3 is 15 amino acids long.

This chain links TRBV4-1 with TRBJ1-2, with TRBD1 identical over 10 bases. CDR1 is MGHRA, CDR2 YSYEKL, per germline. The CDR3 contains 17 residues. Unmatched junction bases numbered 11, after V lost 4 bases and J lost 3 bases. The CDR3 region has the DNA TGCGCCAGCAGCCCTATCGCGGGGGACAGGGGTGACTATGGCTACACCTTC. Protein sequence: CASSPIAGDRGDYGYTF.

The chain joins TRBV15 to TRBJ1-6; 8 bases line up with TRBD1. The junction had 7 bases not matched to a gene; V was cut back by 0 bases and J by 9 bases. This CDR3 is built from 16 residues. CDR1 and CDR2 from the germline V gene are LNHNV and YYDKDF (reference sequence). The DNA for the CDR3 is TGTGCCACCAGCAGAGATCTCCAGGGGGCAGGTTCACCCCTCCACTTT. Translating it yields CATSRDLQGAGSPLHF.

The V and J genes are TRBV25-1 and TRBJ2-7; no definite D call. The CDR3 is made up of 14 amino acids. The V end lost 3 bases, the J end lost 2 bases, and 11 bases lay between the germline ends. The germline V gene encodes CDR1 MGHDK and CDR2 SYGVNS. DNA of the CDR3: TGTGCCAGCAGTGACTCGACACGAACCTACGAGCAGTACTTC. It codes for CASSDSTRTYEQYF.

This chain connects TRBV6-2 or TRBV6-3 to TRBJ2-6; 8 nucleotides line up with TRBD1. Per germline, CDR1 MNHEY and CDR2 SVGEGT. The CDR3 extends over 15 amino acids. V was clipped by 2 bases and J by 10 bases; unmatched bases: 7. CDR3 DNA sequence: TGTGCCAGCAGTTACGGTGGCACAGGGGGAAACGTCCTGACTTTC. Residues: CASSYGGTGGNVLTF.